This TCR beta chain was documented in a study of radiotherapy plus CTLA-4 blockade in lung cancer. Data came from immunoSEQ multiplex PCR; TCRdb stores just in-frame clones and leaves some out. Here the sample spans about 25,000 clones, roughly 70% being singletons. This clone has a single count. The clonotype originates from a human donor with non-small cell lung cancer whose response to radiotherapy plus ipilimumab could not be evaluated. This sample comprised peripheral blood, obtained from a patient treated with radiotherapy plus ipilimumab.

Here the CDR3 DNA reads TGTGCCAGCAGTGACTATCCCTACGAGCAGTACTTC. It specifies CASSDYPYEQYF. This rearrangement joins TRBV2 to TRBJ2-7; no firm D call. This CDR3 contains 12 residues. Germline V gives CDR1 SNHLY, CDR2 FYNNEI. Deletions cut 3 bases from V and 2 bases from J, with 5 bases between.